One sample yielded the 5 T cell receptor beta chains listed below, sequenced in a study of blood T cell repertoires in COVID-19. Sequenced by immunoSEQ multiplex PCR; TCRdb stores in-frame clones only, minus some. The sample has about 190,000 clones, about 81% seen once. Sequencing was done on a sample of PBMCs or T cells enriched from blood (not recorded which). The receptors were sampled from a woman aged 25 to 39 who had recovered from COVID-19.

This chain uses TRBV2 with TRBJ2-1, with 7 positions matching TRBD1. CDR3 length: 17 residues. The germline CDR1 and CDR2 sequences are SNHLY and FYNNEI. V was clipped by 0 bases and J by 0 bases; unmatched bases: 5. This CDR3 reads CASSEARDRVSYNEQFF. The CDR3 bases are TGTGCCAGCAGTGAAGCGCGAGACAGGGTCTCCTACAATGAGCAGTTCTTC.

This clone came up once. The chain has TRBV24-1 and TRBJ2-1; 10 nucleotides align to TRBD2. CDR1 and CDR2 from the germline V gene are KGHDR and SFDVKD. The CDR3 consists of 16 residues. V shed 3 bases, J shed 3 bases, and the junction held 4 bases outside the gene matches. The CDR3 loop reads CATSDATSGIYNEQFF. The CDR3 DNA reads as TGTGCCACCAGTGATGCCACTAGCGGGATCTACAATGAGCAGTTCTTC.

This chain links TRBV11-2 with TRBJ2-3; tentatively, D is TRBD1 (6 bases). Deletions cut 8 bases from V and 1 base from J, with 19 bases between. From germline, CDR1 is SGHAT and CDR2 FQNNGV. The CDR3 is 16 amino acids. For the CDR3, the DNA is TGTGCCAGCCCTGGGGCTACAGGGTCCCGCACAGATACGCAGTATTTT. Amino acid sequence: CASPGATGSRTDTQYF. The whole variable domain, filled in from reference TRBV11-2 and TRBJ2-3, reads EAGVAQSPRYKIIEKRQSVAFWCNPISGHATLYWYQQILGQGPKLLIQFQNNGVVDDSQLPKDRFSAERLKGVDSTLKIQPAKLEDSAVYLCASPGATGSRTDTQYFGPGTRLTVL.

J is TRBJ2-1 and V is TRBV19; possibly TRBD1 for D (6 bases). Germline V gene sequence: CDR1 LNHDA, CDR2 SQIVND (reference sequence). V was trimmed by 7 bases and J by 0 bases, leaving 16 bases between them. The CDR3 has 16 residues. The CDR3 DNA follows: TGTGCCAGTACCATCGTCGGGACACCCTCCTACAATGAGCAGTTCTTC. Protein: CASTIVGTPSYNEQFF.

The chain is built from TRBV13 and TRBJ2-2; tentatively, D is TRBD1 (6 bases). The V and J ends lost 5 bases and 6 bases respectively, with 16 bases between them. CDR1 is PRHDT and CDR2 is FYEKMQ in the germline V gene (reference sequence). This CDR3 has 15 residues. The CDR3 is CASSPGAGVPGELFF. The CDR3 DNA sequence: TGTGCCAGCAGCCCAGGGGCAGGGGTCCCCGGGGAGCTGTTTTTT.